This T cell receptor (beta chain) was sequenced in a study of chemoradiotherapy in HPV16-positive cancers. As for the study in general: Candidate HPV-specific T-cell clones and common TCR motifs came from functional assays in two HPV16-positive patients. Findings and limits, study-wide: HPV-specific T cells were functionally defined from only a couple of HPV16-positive patients. Better recurrence-free survival went with HPV-responsive T-cell expansion in HPV16-positive patients.

Repertoires were sampled repeatedly during chemoradiotherapy. The repertoire was sequenced with immunoSEQ multiplex PCR; TCRdb's copy has only in-frame clones and lacks some. The repertoire holds 55,000 to 85,000 clones, almost 90% seen once, with over 4% in the top ten. Trimming left V 0 bases short and J 5 bases short, with 16 bases between. The CDR3 covers 15 residues. CDR1 and CDR2 from the germline V gene are GTSNPN and SVGIG (reference sequence). This clone was recorded a few times. The target antigen is unknown. This rearrangement joins TRBV30 to TRBJ1-1; unclear D gene. The material sequenced was blood, taken from a patient who underwent chemoradiotherapy. This clonotype originated in a human donor with HPV-associated anogenital cancer. The CDR3: CAWSVGRVSWTEAFF. Written as DNA, the CDR3 is TGTGCCTGGAGTGTAGGTAGGGTCAGCTGGACTGAAGCTTTCTTT.